Listed here is a single T cell receptor beta chain. Its specificity is not known. Each donor was nominally healthy when sampled (though unrecorded immune exposures were likely). The data are from a study of cytomegalovirus exposure and HLA in healthy donors. Points from the study as a whole: Later, TCR association rates were found to vary by HLA locus, highest for DRB1 and lowest for HLA-C. In a later analysis, 15,000 to 20,000 TCR beta sequences were associated with HLA alleles at 0.05 false discovery rate.

The primer mix had 60 Vbeta and 13 Jbeta primers. TCRdb's table, derived via immunoSEQ multiplex PCR, lists solely in-frame clones and lacks some. The profile shows 70,000 to 95,000 clones, more than 75% of them singletons. The germline V gene has CDR1 ENHRY and CDR2 SYGVKD. The CDR3 runs 12 residues. V lost 2 bases and J lost 10, with 11 bases in between. Sequencing was carried out using PBMCs. The receptor was isolated from a man aged 30-40 years in good health and CMV-seropositive. The V gene is TRBV10-3, the J gene TRBJ1-1, with a tentative D call TRBD1 (6 bases). CDR3 in DNA: TGTGCCATCAGTGAGCCAGGGGAATTAGCTTTCTTT. Translated: CAISEPGELAFF.